Listed below are T cell receptor beta chains from one sample, sequenced in a study of identical twins. TCRdb re-analysed the 5' RACE reads in MiXCR, keeping a single row per CDR3 protein. The data hold 600,000 to 850,000 distinct CDR3 sequences, with about 20% observed a single time. These records were also assigned to another study, of T cells expressing NK-cell markers.

Sequencing was carried out using PBMCs. The receptors were gathered from a woman aged 18-35 years in good health. Both conserved end residues are part of each CDR3. Each record gives: D gene, J gene, clone size, V gene, CDR3 protein, CDR3 DNA. A D gene is named only where the DNA matches it firmly. A row's size may be missing; if present it is once, few, many or a size class.

D gene: .
J gene: TRBJ2-3
clone size: few
V gene: TRBV15
CDR3 protein: CATSRESGLPAVTQYF
CDR3 DNA: TGTGCCACCAGCAGAGAATCAGGACTACCAGCGGTTACGCAGTATTTT

D gene: TRBD2
J gene: TRBJ2-1
clone size: .
V gene: TRBV4-3
CDR3 protein: CASSLRTSGSFSSYNEQFF
CDR3 DNA: TGCGCCAGCAGCCTTAGGACTAGCGGATCATTTAGCTCCTACAATGAGCAGTTCTTC

D gene: .
J gene: TRBJ2-3
clone size: .
V gene: TRBV6-5
CDR3 protein: CASSYVMEPGQTQYF
CDR3 DNA: TGTGCCAGCAGTTACGTAATGGAGCCAGGGCAGACGCAGTATTTT

D gene: TRBD2
J gene: TRBJ2-7
clone size: .
V gene: TRBV5-5
CDR3 protein: CASSWEPSSGGRYEQYF
CDR3 DNA: TGTGCCAGCAGCTGGGAACCCTCTAGCGGGGGACGATACGAGCAGTACTTC

D gene: .
J gene: TRBJ2-1
clone size: .
V gene: TRBV30
CDR3 protein: CAWSVQGGGTQFF
CDR3 DNA: TGTGCCTGGAGTGTACAGGGAGGAGGAACGCAGTTCTTC

D gene: .
J gene: TRBJ1-2
clone size: few
V gene: TRBV6-1
CDR3 protein: CASSQGGDGGYTF
CDR3 DNA: TGTGCCAGCAGCCAAGGCGGGGATGGTGGCTACACCTTC

D gene: TRBD1
J gene: TRBJ1-5
clone size: many
V gene: TRBV3-1
CDR3 protein: CASSQGTGYQPQHF
CDR3 DNA: TGTGCCAGCAGCCAAGGGACAGGGTATCAGCCCCAGCATTTT

D gene: .
J gene: TRBJ2-7
clone size: .
V gene: TRBV4-3
CDR3 protein: CASSQVGIGNEQYF
CDR3 DNA: TGCGCCAGCAGCCAAGTTGGAATTGGGAACGAGCAGTACTTC

D gene: .
J gene: TRBJ1-1
clone size: .
V gene: TRBV29-1
CDR3 protein: CSVEDRRDYTEAFF
CDR3 DNA: TGCAGCGTTGAAGACCGCCGGGACTACACTGAAGCTTTCTTT

D gene: .
J gene: TRBJ2-3
clone size: .
V gene: TRBV18
CDR3 protein: CASSPRDGRDTQYF
CDR3 DNA: TGTGCCAGCTCACCCCGGGATGGGAGAGATACGCAGTATTTT

D gene: .
J gene: TRBJ1-1
clone size: few
V gene: TRBV12-3/TRBV12-4
CDR3 protein: CASSHDRVNTEAFF
CDR3 DNA: TGTGCCAGCAGCCATGACCGGGTGAACACTGAAGCTTTCTTT

D gene: TRBD1
J gene: TRBJ2-7
clone size: .
V gene: TRBV29-1
CDR3 protein: CSGGIGTGERHEQYF
CDR3 DNA: TGCAGCGGGGGCATTGGGACAGGGGAGCGCCACGAGCAGTACTTC

D gene: .
J gene: TRBJ2-1
clone size: few
V gene: TRBV4-2
CDR3 protein: CASSQDRAPNNEQFF
CDR3 DNA: TGTGCCAGCAGCCAAGATAGGGCACCTAACAATGAGCAGTTCTTC

D gene: .
J gene: TRBJ2-1
clone size: many
V gene: TRBV6-5
CDR3 protein: CASSQGMDEQFF
CDR3 DNA: TGTGCCAGCTCCCAGGGGATGGATGAGCAGTTCTTC

D gene: .
J gene: TRBJ2-2
clone size: few
V gene: TRBV20-1
CDR3 protein: CSAKENTGELFF
CDR3 DNA: TGCAGTGCAAAGGAGAACACCGGGGAGCTGTTTTTT

D gene: TRBD1
J gene: TRBJ1-1
clone size: .
V gene: TRBV20-1
CDR3 protein: CSAMGQGGYTEAFF
CDR3 DNA: TGCAGTGCTATGGGACAGGGCGGGTACACTGAAGCTTTCTTT

D gene: .
J gene: TRBJ2-7
clone size: once
V gene: TRBV7-8
CDR3 protein: CASSLLAGGGAEQYF
CDR3 DNA: TGTGCCAGCAGCTTATTGGCCGGGGGAGGAGCCGAGCAGTACTTC

D gene: TRBD2
J gene: TRBJ2-7
clone size: .
V gene: TRBV20-1
CDR3 protein: CSARTGGTIAEQYF
CDR3 DNA: TGCAGTGCTCGGACGGGGGGGACTATCGCCGAGCAGTACTTC

D gene: .
J gene: TRBJ2-3
clone size: .
V gene: TRBV20-1
CDR3 protein: CSAGPTSTDTQYF
CDR3 DNA: TGCAGTGCCGGACCAACCTCCACAGATACGCAGTATTTT

D gene: TRBD1
J gene: TRBJ1-1
clone size: .
V gene: TRBV9
CDR3 protein: CASSVGTGGGEAFF
CDR3 DNA: TGTGCCAGCAGCGTAGGGACAGGGGGGGGTGAAGCTTTCTTT

D gene: .
J gene: TRBJ1-5
clone size: .
V gene: TRBV6-1
CDR3 protein: CATAGEGRQPQHF
CDR3 DNA: TGTGCCACCGCCGGGGAGGGAAGGCAGCCCCAGCATTTT

D gene: TRBD2
J gene: TRBJ2-3
clone size: few
V gene: TRBV12-3/TRBV12-4
CDR3 protein: CASSFSGRSSDTQYF
CDR3 DNA: TGTGCCAGCAGTTTTAGCGGGAGATCGTCAGATACGCAGTATTTT

D gene: .
J gene: TRBJ2-2
clone size: .
V gene: TRBV25-1
CDR3 protein: CASQTLYTGELFF
CDR3 DNA: TGTGCCAGCCAGACATTATACACCGGGGAGCTGTTTTTT

D gene: .
J gene: TRBJ1-1
clone size: few
V gene: TRBV2
CDR3 protein: CASSEGGSNTEAFF
CDR3 DNA: TGTGCCAGCAGTGAAGGCGGGTCGAACACTGAAGCTTTCTTT

D gene: .
J gene: TRBJ2-1
clone size: few
V gene: TRBV12-3/TRBV12-4
CDR3 protein: CASSRTVQFF
CDR3 DNA: TGTGCCAGCAGCCGGACAGTTCAGTTCTTC

D gene: .
J gene: TRBJ2-3
clone size: .
V gene: TRBV29-1
CDR3 protein: CSVEGTPDSTDTQYF
CDR3 DNA: TGCAGCGTTGAAGGGACACCCGACTCCACAGATACGCAGTATTTT

D gene: .
J gene: TRBJ2-5
clone size: .
V gene: TRBV7-8
CDR3 protein: CASSPHGGQETQYF
CDR3 DNA: TGTGCCAGCAGCCCCCACGGGGGTCAAGAGACCCAGTACTTC

D gene: TRBD1
J gene: TRBJ2-7
clone size: once
V gene: TRBV5-1
CDR3 protein: CASSTHRDRTYEQYF
CDR3 DNA: TGCGCCAGCAGCACCCACCGGGACAGGACCTACGAGCAGTACTTC

D gene: TRBD1
J gene: TRBJ2-7
clone size: .
V gene: TRBV6-1
CDR3 protein: CATRQGGSYEQYF
CDR3 DNA: TGTGCCACGCGACAGGGTGGGTCCTACGAGCAGTACTTC

D gene: .
J gene: TRBJ2-1
clone size: few
V gene: TRBV5-1
CDR3 protein: CASEREEHNEQFF
CDR3 DNA: TGCGCCAGCGAAAGAGAGGAACACAATGAGCAGTTCTTC

D gene: .
J gene: TRBJ2-7
clone size: few
V gene: TRBV5-1
CDR3 protein: CASSLVQGFYEQYF
CDR3 DNA: TGCGCCAGCAGCTTGGTCCAGGGTTTTTACGAGCAGTACTTC

D gene: .
J gene: TRBJ2-7
clone size: .
V gene: TRBV29-1
CDR3 protein: CSGKQGYEQYF
CDR3 DNA: TGCAGCGGCAAACAGGGCTACGAGCAGTACTTC

D gene: TRBD2
J gene: TRBJ2-1
clone size: few
V gene: TRBV10-3
CDR3 protein: CAISESLAGEGEQFF
CDR3 DNA: TGTGCCATCAGTGAGAGTCTAGCGGGGGAAGGCGAGCAGTTCTTC

D gene: .
J gene: TRBJ1-4
clone size: .
V gene: TRBV6-1
CDR3 protein: CASRKTVGEKLFF
CDR3 DNA: TGTGCCAGCAGGAAGACGGTGGGGGAAAAACTGTTTTTT

D gene: TRBD2
J gene: TRBJ2-1
clone size: .
V gene: TRBV20-1
CDR3 protein: CSAQETSLADEQFF
CDR3 DNA: TGCAGTGCCCAGGAGACTAGCTTGGCCGATGAGCAGTTCTTC

D gene: .
J gene: TRBJ2-6
clone size: few
V gene: TRBV14
CDR3 protein: CASSDGTAGANVLTF
CDR3 DNA: TGTGCCAGCAGCGATGGAACGGCGGGGGCCAACGTCCTGACTTTC

D gene: TRBD2
J gene: TRBJ2-3
clone size: .
V gene: TRBV15
CDR3 protein: CATSREDGGRPTDTQYF
CDR3 DNA: TGTGCCACCAGCAGAGAGGATGGCGGGAGACCCACAGATACGCAGTATTTT

D gene: .
J gene: TRBJ1-6
clone size: many
V gene: TRBV12-3/TRBV12-4
CDR3 protein: CASSLGMRTPLHF
CDR3 DNA: TGTGCCAGCAGTTTAGGCATGAGGACACCCCTCCACTTT

D gene: TRBD1
J gene: TRBJ2-5
clone size: .
V gene: TRBV5-1
CDR3 protein: CASSLGTGAQETQYF
CDR3 DNA: TGCGCCAGCAGCTTGGGGACAGGGGCTCAAGAGACCCAGTACTTC

D gene: .
J gene: TRBJ1-1
clone size: .
V gene: TRBV7-9
CDR3 protein: CASRAKNTEAFF
CDR3 DNA: TGTGCCAGCAGGGCAAAGAACACTGAAGCTTTCTTT

D gene: .
J gene: TRBJ1-3
clone size: few
V gene: TRBV10-3
CDR3 protein: CAIWGWDTIYF
CDR3 DNA: TGTGCCATCTGGGGCTGGGACACCATATATTTT

D gene: TRBD2
J gene: TRBJ2-3
clone size: many
V gene: TRBV6-5
CDR3 protein: CASSYGTSGGTDTQYF
CDR3 DNA: TGTGCCAGCAGTTACGGGACTAGCGGGGGGACAGATACGCAGTATTTT

D gene: TRBD2
J gene: TRBJ2-5
clone size: .
V gene: TRBV5-1
CDR3 protein: CASSGGLVRGEETQYF
CDR3 DNA: TGCGCCAGCAGCGGGGGACTAGTTCGGGGTGAAGAGACCCAGTACTTC

D gene: .
J gene: TRBJ2-1
clone size: .
V gene: TRBV29-1
CDR3 protein: CSAKPQGSFYNEQFF
CDR3 DNA: TGCAGCGCTAAACCACAGGGTAGCTTCTACAATGAGCAGTTCTTC

D gene: .
J gene: TRBJ2-3
clone size: few
V gene: TRBV7-2
CDR3 protein: CASSSRRSLTTQYF
CDR3 DNA: TGTGCCAGCAGCTCCCGGAGATCGCTTACTACGCAGTATTTT

D gene: .
J gene: TRBJ2-5
clone size: .
V gene: TRBV4-3
CDR3 protein: CASSPRVGHSKRQETQYF
CDR3 DNA: TGCGCCAGCAGCCCAAGGGTGGGTCACAGTAAAAGGCAAGAGACCCAGTACTTC

D gene: .
J gene: TRBJ2-1
clone size: few
V gene: TRBV12-5
CDR3 protein: CASGLGQNEQFF
CDR3 DNA: TGTGCTAGTGGTTTAGGTCAGAATGAGCAGTTCTTC

D gene: TRBD2
J gene: TRBJ2-1
clone size: few
V gene: TRBV27
CDR3 protein: CASSLGGLAGGPGTNEQFF
CDR3 DNA: TGTGCCAGCAGTCTAGGGGGGCTAGCGGGAGGGCCCGGAACCAATGAGCAGTTCTTC

D gene: .
J gene: TRBJ2-1
clone size: .
V gene: TRBV29-1
CDR3 protein: CSVTERQRRLF
CDR3 DNA: TGCAGCGTTACAGAGCGGCAGCGGAGGCTCTTC

D gene: .
J gene: TRBJ2-3
clone size: few
V gene: TRBV7-9
CDR3 protein: CASSILTDTQYF
CDR3 DNA: TGTGCCAGCAGCATACTTACAGATACGCAGTATTTT